These T cell receptor beta chains were read from a single sample in a study of T cells in Graves' hyperthyroidism and ophthalmopathy. MiXCR, applied by TCRdb to the multiplex PCR reads, yields one record per CDR3 protein. The table includes fewer than 250,000 distinct CDR3 sequences, 17% detected once. Sequenced material: blood. Every receptor here comes from a man aged 50 to 60 with Graves' hyperthyroidism. CDR3s include the opening cysteine and the closing phenylalanine or tryptophan.

j_gene	v_gene	CDR3aa
TRBJ2-1	TRBV3-1	CASSQEAQQFF
TRBJ1-1	TRBV7-9	CASSSAANTEAFF
TRBJ1-2	TRBV2	CASSTGNNYDYPF
TRBJ2-7	TRBV6-2/TRBV6-3	CASGSYEQYF
TRBJ1-6	TRBV2	CASRGQGRDSPLHF
TRBJ2-5	TRBV28	CASSTGGVETQYF
TRBJ2-6	TRBV6-2/TRBV6-3	CASINGGLAGGLGANVLTF
TRBJ1-1	TRBV20-1	CSARSRQNTEAFF
TRBJ2-7	TRBV20-1	CSARDMASGGLSSYEQYF
TRBJ2-2	TRBV7-8	CASSFGRGTANTGELFF
TRBJ2-1	TRBV12-3/TRBV12-4	CASNLNGWREGPNEQFF
TRBJ2-1	TRBV12-3/TRBV12-4	CASSLTYEQFF
TRBJ1-5	TRBV12-3/TRBV12-4	CASSSDRLYSNQPQHF
TRBJ1-4	TRBV12-3/TRBV12-4	CASSPTRGVRFEKLFF
TRBJ2-7	TRBV12-3/TRBV12-4	CASSPGLAGGPSEQYF
TRBJ2-7	TRBV28	CASSLDGETGYYEQYF
TRBJ1-1	TRBV11-1	CASSATGTPNTEAFF
TRBJ2-1	TRBV5-1	CASTPGVASALNEQFF
TRBJ2-7	TRBV20-1	CSAPFSGRGYEQYF
TRBJ2-4	TRBV7-2	CASSLVAGMAKNIQYF
TRBJ2-7	TRBV28	CASRPGLGDSYEQYF
TRBJ2-2	TRBV27	CASSSSVAGELFF
TRBJ2-1	TRBV7-9	CASSPPSGSDSSYNEQFF
TRBJ2-7	TRBV27	CASSSWAGVNREQYF
TRBJ1-2	TRBV5-1	CASSFNLERDLYGYTF
TRBJ1-3	TRBV6-5	CASSYSPQAIPTGNTIYF
TRBJ2-5	TRBV20-1	CSASGTSGETQYF
TRBJ1-1	TRBV10-3	CAIRRDGAEAFF
TRBJ1-2	TRBV14	CASSQGRFYGYTF
TRBJ1-5	TRBV24-1	CATSVGLSNQPQHF
TRBJ2-3	TRBV15	CATSIADLTDTQYF
TRBJ2-5	TRBV9	CASSVNSGLAGGETQYF
TRBJ2-5	TRBV12-3/TRBV12-4	CASSFSSRGRETQYF
TRBJ2-3	TRBV27	CASSSQGEYHTQYF
TRBJ1-5	TRBV15	CATSRDTRDQPQHF
TRBJ1-1	TRBV7-3	CASSASRGGSGNTEAFF
TRBJ1-4	TRBV7-9	CASSLAMGNEKLFF
TRBJ2-1	TRBV20-1	CSASAGADEQFF
TRBJ2-1	TRBV7-8	CASEGGVINEQFF
TRBJ2-3	TRBV6-1	CASSYGGEATDTQYF
TRBJ2-5	TRBV7-2	CASSLVGTGGEETQYF